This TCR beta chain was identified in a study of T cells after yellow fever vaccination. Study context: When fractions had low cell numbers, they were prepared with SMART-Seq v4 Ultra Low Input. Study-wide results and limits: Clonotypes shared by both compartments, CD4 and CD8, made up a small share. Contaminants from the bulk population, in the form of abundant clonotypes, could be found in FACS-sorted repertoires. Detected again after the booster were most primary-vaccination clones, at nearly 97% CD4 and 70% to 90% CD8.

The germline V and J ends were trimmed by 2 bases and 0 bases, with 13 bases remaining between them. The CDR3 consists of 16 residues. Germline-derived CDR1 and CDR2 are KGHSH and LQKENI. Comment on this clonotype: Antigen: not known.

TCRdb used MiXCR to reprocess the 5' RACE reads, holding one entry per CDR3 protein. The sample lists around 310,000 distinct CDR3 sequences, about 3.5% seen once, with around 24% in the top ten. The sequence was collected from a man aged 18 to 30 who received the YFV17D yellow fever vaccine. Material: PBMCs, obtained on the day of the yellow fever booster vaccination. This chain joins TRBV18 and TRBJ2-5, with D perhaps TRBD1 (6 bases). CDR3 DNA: TGTGCCAGCTCACCATCAGGGGCGATGGACCAAGAGACCCAGTACTTC. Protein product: CASSPSGAMDQETQYF. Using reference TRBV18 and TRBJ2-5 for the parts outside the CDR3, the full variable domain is NAGVMQNPRHLVRRRGQEARLRCSPMKGHSHVYWYRQLPEEGLKFMVYLQKENIIDESGMPKERFSAEFPKEGPSILRIQQVVRGDSAAYFCASSPSGAMDQETQYFGPGTRLLVL.